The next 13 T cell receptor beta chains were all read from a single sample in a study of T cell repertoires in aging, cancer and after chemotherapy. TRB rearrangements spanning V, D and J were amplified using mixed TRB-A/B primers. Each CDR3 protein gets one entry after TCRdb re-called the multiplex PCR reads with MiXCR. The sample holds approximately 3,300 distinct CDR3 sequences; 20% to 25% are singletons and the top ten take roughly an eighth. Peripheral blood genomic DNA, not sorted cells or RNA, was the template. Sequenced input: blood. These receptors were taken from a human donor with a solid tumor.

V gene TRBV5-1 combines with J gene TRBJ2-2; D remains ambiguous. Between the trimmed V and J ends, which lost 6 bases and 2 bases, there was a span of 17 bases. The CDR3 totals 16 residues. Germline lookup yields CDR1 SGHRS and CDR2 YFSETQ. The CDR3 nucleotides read TGCGCCAGCATCTACCAACCAACAGTCAACACCGGGGAGCTGTTTTTT. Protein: CASIYQPTVNTGELFF.

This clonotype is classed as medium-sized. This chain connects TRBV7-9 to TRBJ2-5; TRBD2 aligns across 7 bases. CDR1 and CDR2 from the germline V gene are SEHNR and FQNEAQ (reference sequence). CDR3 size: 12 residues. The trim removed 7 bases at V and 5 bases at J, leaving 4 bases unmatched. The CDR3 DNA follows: TGTGCCAGCACCCGGGGGGAGGAGACCCAGTACTTC. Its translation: CASTRGEETQYF.

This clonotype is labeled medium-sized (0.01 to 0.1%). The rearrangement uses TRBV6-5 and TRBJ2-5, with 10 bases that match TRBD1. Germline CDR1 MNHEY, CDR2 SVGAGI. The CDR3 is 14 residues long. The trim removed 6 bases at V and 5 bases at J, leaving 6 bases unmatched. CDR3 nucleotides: TGTGCCAGCAGCTCCGGGACAGGGGTGGAGACCCAGTACTTC. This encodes CASSSGTGVETQYF.

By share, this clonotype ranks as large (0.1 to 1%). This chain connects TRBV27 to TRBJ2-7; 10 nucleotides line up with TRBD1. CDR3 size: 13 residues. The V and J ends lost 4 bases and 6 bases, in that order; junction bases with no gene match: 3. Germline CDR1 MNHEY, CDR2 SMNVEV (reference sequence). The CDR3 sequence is CASSSWTGGEQYF. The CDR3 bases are TGTGCCAGCAGTTCCTGGACAGGGGGCGAGCAGTACTTC.

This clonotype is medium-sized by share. The DNA for the CDR3 is TGTGCCAGTAGTATATCAGGGGGAGATGAAAAACTGTTTTTT. Translated, it gives CASSISGGDEKLFF. The chain joins TRBV19 to TRBJ1-4; 7 nucleotides match TRBD1. CDR3 length: 14 residues. Trimming took 2 bases from V and 6 from J; bases not matched to a gene: 3. CDR1 and CDR2 (germline): LNHDA, SQIVND (reference sequence).

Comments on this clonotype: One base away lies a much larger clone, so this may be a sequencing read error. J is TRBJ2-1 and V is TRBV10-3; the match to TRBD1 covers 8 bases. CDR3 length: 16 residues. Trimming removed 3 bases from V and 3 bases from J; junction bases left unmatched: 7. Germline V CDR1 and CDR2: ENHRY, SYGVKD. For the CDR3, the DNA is TGTGCCATCAGTGAACGGCACAGGGGGAACTACAATGAGCAGTTCTTC. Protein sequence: CAISERHRGNYNEQFF.

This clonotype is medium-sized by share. This chain's CDR3 is CASSQRGASEQETQYF. The CDR3 DNA follows: TGTGCCAGCAGCCAACGGGGTGCTAGCGAACAAGAGACCCAGTACTTC. The gene calls are TRBV14 and TRBJ2-5, with a possible D match to TRBD2 (6 bases). This CDR3 spans 16 amino acids. The V gene's germline CDR1 is SGHDN and CDR2 FVKESK. V lost 2 bases and J 2 bases, leaving 15 bases between the germline ends.

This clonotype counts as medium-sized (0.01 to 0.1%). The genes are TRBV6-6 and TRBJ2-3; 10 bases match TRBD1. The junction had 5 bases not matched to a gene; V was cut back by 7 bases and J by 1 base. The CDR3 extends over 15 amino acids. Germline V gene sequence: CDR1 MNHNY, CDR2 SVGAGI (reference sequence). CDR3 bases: TGTGCCAGCACGGGACAGGGGATCGGCACAGATACGCAGTATTTT. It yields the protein CASTGQGIGTDTQYF.

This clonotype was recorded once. The CDR3 DNA reads as TGTGCCAGCAGCCCCGAGGGAGAGGTTAACTATGGCTACACCTTC. The encoded protein is CASSPEGEVNYGYTF. This sequence joins TRBV12-3 or TRBV12-4 and TRBJ1-2; D is ambiguous. With 6 bases removed from V and 1 base from J, the gap between germline ends came to 15 bases. The CDR3 has 15 residues.

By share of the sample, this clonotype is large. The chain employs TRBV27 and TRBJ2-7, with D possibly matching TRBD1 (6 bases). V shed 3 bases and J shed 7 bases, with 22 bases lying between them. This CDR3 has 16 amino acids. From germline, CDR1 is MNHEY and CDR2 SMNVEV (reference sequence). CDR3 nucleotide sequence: TGTGCCAGCAGTTTGGTAGGGCGGCAGGGGATGCGAGAGCAGTACTTC. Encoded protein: CASSLVGRQGMREQYF.

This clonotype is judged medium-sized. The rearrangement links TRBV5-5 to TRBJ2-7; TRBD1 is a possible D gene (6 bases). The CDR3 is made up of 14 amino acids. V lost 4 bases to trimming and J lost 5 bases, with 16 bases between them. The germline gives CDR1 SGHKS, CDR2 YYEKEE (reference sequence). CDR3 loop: CASSVSGTRDEQYF. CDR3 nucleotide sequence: TGTGCCAGCAGCGTATCCGGGACAAGAGACGAGCAGTACTTC. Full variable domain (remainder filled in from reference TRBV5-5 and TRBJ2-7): DAGVTQSPTHLIKTRGQQVTLRCSPISGHKSVSWYQQVLGQGPQFIFQYYEKEERGRGNFPDRFSARQFPNYSSELNVNALLLGDSALYLCASSVSGTRDEQYFGPGTRLTVT.

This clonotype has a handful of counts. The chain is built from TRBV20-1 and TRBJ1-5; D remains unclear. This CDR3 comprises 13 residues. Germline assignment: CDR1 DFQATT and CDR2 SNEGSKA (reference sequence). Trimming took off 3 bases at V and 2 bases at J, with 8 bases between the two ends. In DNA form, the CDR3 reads TGCAGTGCTAGGGCGGCAGGCAATCAGCCCCAGCATTTT. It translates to CSARAAGNQPQHF.

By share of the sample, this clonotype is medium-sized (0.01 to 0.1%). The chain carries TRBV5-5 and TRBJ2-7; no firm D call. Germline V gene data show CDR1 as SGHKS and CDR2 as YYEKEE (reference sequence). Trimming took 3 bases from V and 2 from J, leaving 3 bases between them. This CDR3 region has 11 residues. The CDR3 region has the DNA TGTGCCAGCAGCTCGACCTACGAGCAGTACTTC. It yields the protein CASSSTYEQYF. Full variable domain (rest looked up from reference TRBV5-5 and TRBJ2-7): DAGVTQSPTHLIKTRGQQVTLRCSPISGHKSVSWYQQVLGQGPQFIFQYYEKEERGRGNFPDRFSARQFPNYSSELNVNALLLGDSALYLCASSSTYEQYFGPGTRLTVT.